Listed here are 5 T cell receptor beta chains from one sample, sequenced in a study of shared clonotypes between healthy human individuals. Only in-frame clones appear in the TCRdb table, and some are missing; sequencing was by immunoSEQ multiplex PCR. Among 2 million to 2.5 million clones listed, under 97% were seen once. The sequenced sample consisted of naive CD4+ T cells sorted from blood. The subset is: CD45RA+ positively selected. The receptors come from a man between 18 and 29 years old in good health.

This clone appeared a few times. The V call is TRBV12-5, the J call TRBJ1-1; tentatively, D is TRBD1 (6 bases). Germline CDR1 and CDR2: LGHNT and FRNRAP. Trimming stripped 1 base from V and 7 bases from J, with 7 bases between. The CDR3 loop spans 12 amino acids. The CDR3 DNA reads TGTGCTAGTGGTTTGGGGACAGATGAAGCTTTCTTT. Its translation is CASGLGTDEAFF.

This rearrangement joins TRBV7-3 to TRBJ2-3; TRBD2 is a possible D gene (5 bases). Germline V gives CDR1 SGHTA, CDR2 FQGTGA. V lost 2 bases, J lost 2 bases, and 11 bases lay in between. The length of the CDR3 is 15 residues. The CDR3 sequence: CASSLYGEHTDTQYF. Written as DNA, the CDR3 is TGTGCCAGCAGCTTATACGGGGAGCACACAGATACGCAGTATTTT. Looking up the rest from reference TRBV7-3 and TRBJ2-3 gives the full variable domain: GAGVSQTPSNKVTEKGKYVELRCDPISGHTALYWYRQSLGQGPEFLIYFQGTGAADDSGLPNDRFFAVRPEGSVSTLKIQRTERGDSAVYLCASSLYGEHTDTQYFGPGTRLTVL.

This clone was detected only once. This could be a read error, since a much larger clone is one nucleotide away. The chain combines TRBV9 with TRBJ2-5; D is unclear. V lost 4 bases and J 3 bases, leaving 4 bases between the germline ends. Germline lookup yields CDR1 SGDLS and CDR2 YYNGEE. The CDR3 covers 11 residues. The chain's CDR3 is CASSLKETQYF. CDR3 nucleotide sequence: TGTGCCAGCAGCTTAAAAGAGACCCAGTACTTC.

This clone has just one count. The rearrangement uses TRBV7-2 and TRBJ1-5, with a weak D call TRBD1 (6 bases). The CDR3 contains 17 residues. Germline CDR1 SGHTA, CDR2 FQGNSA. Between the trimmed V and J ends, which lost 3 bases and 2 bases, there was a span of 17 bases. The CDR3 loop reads CASSFTTGFQRNQPQHF. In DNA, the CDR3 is TGTGCCAGCAGCTTCACGACAGGTTTCCAACGCAATCAGCCCCAGCATTTT. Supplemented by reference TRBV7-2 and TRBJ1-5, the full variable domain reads GAGVSQSPSNKVTEKGKDVELRCDPISGHTALYWYRQSLGQGLEFLIYFQGNSAPDKSGLPSDRFSAERTGGSVSTLTIQRTQQEDSAVYLCASSFTTGFQRNQPQHFGDGTRLSIL.

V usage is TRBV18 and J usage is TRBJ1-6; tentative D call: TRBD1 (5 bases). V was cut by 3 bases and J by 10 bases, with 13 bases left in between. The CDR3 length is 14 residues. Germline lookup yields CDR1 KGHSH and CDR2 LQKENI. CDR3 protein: CASSPPGAGSPLHF. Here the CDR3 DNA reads TGTGCCAGCTCACCCCCCGGGGCTGGATCACCCCTCCACTTT.